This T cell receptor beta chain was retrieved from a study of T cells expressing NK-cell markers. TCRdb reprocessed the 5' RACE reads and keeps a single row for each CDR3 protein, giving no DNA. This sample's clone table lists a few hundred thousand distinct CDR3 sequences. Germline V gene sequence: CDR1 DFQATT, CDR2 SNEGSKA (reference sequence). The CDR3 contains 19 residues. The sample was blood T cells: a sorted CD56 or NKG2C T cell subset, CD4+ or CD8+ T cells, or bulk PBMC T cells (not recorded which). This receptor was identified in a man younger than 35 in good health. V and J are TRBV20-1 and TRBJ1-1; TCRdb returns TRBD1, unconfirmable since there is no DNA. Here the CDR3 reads CSAETTNQIAGTANTEAFF.